A selection of T cell receptor beta chains follows, all from one sample in a study of CD8 T cell repertoires and HIV-1 epitope variants. TCRdb's copy holds only in-frame clones and misses some; the assay was immunoSEQ multiplex PCR. Of under 6,000 clones in the sample, around 64% were seen once. Their recognized antigens are unknown. Sequences were obtained from cultured CD8+ T cells derived from PBMCs. All receptors derive from a male donor with HIV. Each CDR3 is given with its conserved first and last residue. The D gene is left open where the match is weak. Clone size is shown for a subset of rows, as once, few, many or a class of expanded clone.

>TRBV7-9|TRBJ1-4|-|-
CASSFPGTSNEKLFF
TGTGCCAGCAGCTTCCCCGGGACCTCTAATGAAAAACTGTTTTTT
>TRBV27|TRBJ2-2|-|-
CASSLPGSANTGELFF
TGTGCCAGCAGTTTGCCAGGGTCTGCGAACACCGGGGAGCTGTTTTTT
>TRBV7-3|TRBJ2-5|-|-
CASSEDFLSETQYF
TGTGCCAGCAGCGAGGACTTCCTCTCGGAGACCCAGTACTTC
>TRBV4-3|TRBJ2-7|TRBD1|-
CASSPKGQGDEQYF
TGCGCCAGCAGCCCAAAAGGACAGGGGGACGAGCAGTACTTC
>TRBV5-4|TRBJ1-2|-|-
CASRPGTAAKGYTF
TGTGCCAGCAGACCCGGGACCGCCGCGAAGGGCTACACCTTC
>TRBV25-1|TRBJ2-3|-|-
CASFGGLTDTQYF
TGTGCCAGCTTCGGAGGGTTGACAGATACGCAGTATTTT
>TRBV28|TRBJ1-2|-|-
CASSFETTGYTF
TGTGCCAGCAGTTTTGAGACGACGGGCTACACCTTC
>TRBV7-8|TRBJ1-5|-|-
CASSFASGAQNSNQPQHF
TGTGCCAGCAGCTTCGCCTCGGGGGCGCAGAATAGCAATCAGCCCCAGCATTTT
>TRBV5-4|TRBJ2-1|TRBD1|-
CASRPGQGTFNEQFF
TGTGCCAGCAGACCAGGACAGGGAACATTTAATGAGCAGTTCTTC
>TRBV5-1|TRBJ1-4|TRBD1|-
CASSSTGATNEKLFF
TGCGCCAGCAGCTCGACAGGGGCAACTAATGAAAAACTGTTTTTT
>TRBV6-5|TRBJ2-1|TRBD2|-
CASSYSPSGSHNEQFF
TGTGCCAGCAGTTACTCTCCTAGCGGGAGCCACAATGAGCAGTTCTTC
>TRBV19|TRBJ2-2|-|-
CASSGSDGELFF
TGTGCCAGTAGTGGGAGCGACGGGGAGCTGTTTTTT
>TRBV2|TRBJ1-6|TRBD1|few
CASSGDSHSPLHF
TGTGCCAGCAGTGGGGACAGTCATTCACCCCTCCACTTT
>TRBV6-7|TRBJ2-7|-|few
CASSYRSPPVGLCHEQYF
TGTGCCAGCAGTTACCGTTCCCCCCCCGTTGGGTTATGTCACGAGCAGTACTTC
>TRBV28|TRBJ2-3|TRBD2|-
CASSFSLAGGITDTQYF
TGTGCCAGCAGTTTTTCCCTAGCGGGGGGCATCACAGATACGCAGTATTTT
>TRBV9|TRBJ2-2|-|-
CASSVGSGELFF
TGTGCCAGCAGCGTAGGGTCCGGGGAGCTGTTTTTT
>TRBV11-3|TRBJ2-3|TRBD2|-
CASSLTVPGLAGYTQYF
TGTGCCAGCAGCTTAACCGTCCCGGGACTAGCGGGGTATACGCAGTATTTT
>TRBV29-1|TRBJ2-7|TRBD1|-
CSVGGTGSYEQYF
TGCAGCGTTGGTGGGACAGGGTCGTACGAGCAGTACTTC
>TRBV5-6|TRBJ1-1|TRBD1|-
CASSLPQGAAFF
TGTGCCAGCAGCTTACCACAGGGGGCAGCTTTCTTT
>TRBV29-1|TRBJ1-1|-|few
CSVVTHSDTEAFF
TGCAGCGTTGTCACACATTCGGACACTGAAGCTTTCTTT
>TRBV27|TRBJ1-2|TRBD1|few
CASSFGDRGRAYTF
TGTGCCAGCAGTTTTGGGGACAGGGGGCGAGCCTACACCTTC
>TRBV27|TRBJ2-2|-|-
CASSLYGELFF
TGTGCCAGCAGTTTATACGGGGAGCTGTTTTTT
>TRBV19|TRBJ1-2|-|-
CASSIDHRAGYTF
TGTGCCAGTAGTATAGATCACAGGGCCGGCTACACCTTC
>TRBV10-2|TRBJ2-7|TRBD1|-
CASSEGQGAYEQYF
TGCGCCAGCAGTGAGGGACAGGGGGCTTACGAGCAGTACTTC
>TRBV7-9|TRBJ2-3|TRBD2|-
CASSFTSGSTDTQYF
TGTGCCAGCAGCTTTACTAGCGGAAGCACAGATACGCAGTATTTT
>TRBV27|TRBJ2-1|-|-
CASSLKQGEGSYNEQFF
TGTGCCAGCAGTTTAAAACAGGGTGAGGGCTCCTACAATGAGCAGTTCTTC
>TRBV4-3|TRBJ2-1|TRBD2|-
CASSRTSGGDYNEQFF
TGCGCCAGCAGCCGGACTAGCGGGGGGGATTACAATGAGCAGTTCTTC
>TRBV28|TRBJ2-5|TRBD1|medium-sized
CASSSPDRAQETQYF
TGTGCCAGCAGTTCCCCGGACAGGGCCCAAGAGACCCAGTACTTC
>TRBV25-1|TRBJ2-7|TRBD1|-
CASSVDRAPYEQYF
TGTGCCAGCAGTGTGGACAGGGCCCCCTACGAGCAGTACTTC
>TRBV28|TRBJ1-2|-|once
CATTLGTYTF
TGTGCCACTACCCTTGGGACGTACACCTTC
>TRBV7-9|TRBJ2-2|-|-
CASSWARGTGELFF
TGTGCCAGCAGCTGGGCCCGGGGGACCGGGGAGCTGTTTTTT
>TRBV10-3|TRBJ1-2|-|-
CAIIIPQGNGYTF
TGTGCCATCATCATTCCACAGGGTAACGGCTACACCTTC
>TRBV13|TRBJ2-3|TRBD1|-
CASSPWETGKSTDTQYF
TGTGCCAGCAGCCCATGGGAGACAGGGAAGAGCACAGATACGCAGTATTTT
>TRBV15|TRBJ2-7|TRBD1|medium-sized
CATSRVRGPYEQYF
TGTGCCACCAGCAGAGTTAGGGGGCCCTACGAGCAGTACTTC
>TRBV5-1|TRBJ2-1|TRBD1|-
CASSRGTGNEQFF
TGCGCCAGCAGCCGTGGGACAGGTAACGAGCAGTTCTTC
>TRBV6-6|TRBJ2-3|-|-
CASRDRDTYTDTQYF
TGTGCCAGCAGAGATCGGGACACCTACACAGATACGCAGTATTTT
>TRBV4-3|TRBJ2-2|-|-
CASSQDRVTGELFF
TGCGCCAGCAGCCAAGATCGAGTCACCGGGGAGCTGTTTTTT
>TRBV7-8|TRBJ2-4|-|few
CALGEDQNIQYF
TGTGCCTTGGGGGAGGACCAAAACATTCAGTACTTC
>TRBV9|TRBJ1-2|-|-
CASSSPGTDYGYTF
TGTGCCAGCAGCAGCCCCGGGACCGACTATGGCTACACCTTC
>TRBV9|TRBJ2-5|-|-
CASSFKLRETQYF
TGTGCCAGCAGCTTTAAGCTACGAGAGACCCAGTACTTC
>TRBV11-3|TRBJ2-5|TRBD1|-
CASSLGTGQETQYF
TGTGCCAGCAGCTTGGGGACAGGACAAGAGACCCAGTACTTC
>TRBV5-1|TRBJ1-3|-|few
CASRSPTAGNTIYF
TGCGCCAGCAGATCGCCGACAGCTGGAAACACCATATATTTT
>TRBV28|TRBJ1-2|TRBD1|-
CASSSSDRNYGYTF
TGTGCCAGCAGTTCCTCGGACAGGAACTATGGCTACACCTTC
>TRBV7-7|TRBJ2-7|TRBD2|-
CASRAGAYEQYF
TGTGCTAGCAGGGCGGGGGCCTACGAGCAGTACTTC
>TRBV9|TRBJ2-3|-|-
CASTLINPGAYF
TGTGCCAGCACCCTAATTAACCCAGGGGCGTATTTT
>TRBV9|TRBJ2-1|TRBD1|few
CASSVVGGGQGSYNEQFF
TGTGCCAGCAGCGTAGTAGGTGGGGGACAGGGATCTTACAATGAGCAGTTCTTC
>TRBV5-6|TRBJ1-1|-|-
CASDSGFRMNTEAFF
TGTGCCAGCGACTCGGGCTTCAGAATGAACACTGAAGCTTTCTTT
>TRBV6-4|TRBJ1-4|TRBD1|-
CASSDSSLGQNQEKLFF
TGTGCCAGCAGTGACTCTTCCTTGGGACAGAACCAAGAAAAACTGTTTTTT
>TRBV2|TRBJ2-5|-|-
CASSEGRPETQYF
TGTGCCAGCAGTGAGGGGAGGCCGGAGACCCAGTACTTC
>TRBV28|TRBJ2-5|-|few
CASSSSKYREETQYF
TGTGCCAGCAGCTCATCCAAGTACAGGGAAGAGACCCAGTACTTC
>TRBV6-5|TRBJ2-1|TRBD2|few
CASSYSSSSGYNEQFF
TGTGCCAGCAGTTACTCATCGTCTAGCGGTTACAATGAGCAGTTCTTC
>TRBV25-1|TRBJ1-4|-|once
CASSEYPDGGEKLFF
TGTGCCAGCAGTGAATATCCGGACGGGGGTGAAAAACTGTTTTTT
>TRBV5-4|TRBJ2-7|TRBD1|-
CASSLGQGNEQYF
TGTGCCAGCAGCTTGGGACAGGGGAACGAGCAGTACTTC
>TRBV6-5|TRBJ2-7|-|once
CASSYAPLAYEQYF
TGTGCCAGCAGTTACGCGCCTTTGGCCTACGAGCAGTACTTC